A selection of T cell receptor beta chains follows, all from one sample in a study of beta chain features in type 1 diabetes. Assay: immunoSEQ multiplex PCR; the TCRdb copy retains only in-frame clones and omits some. The table records over 150,000 clones, 6.5% to 8.5% of them present only once. Input material: central memory CD4+ T cells from blood. These receptors were taken from a woman aged 18-35 years with type 1 diabetes. Both conserved end residues are part of each CDR3. The order of the fields is CDR3 protein, CDR3 length, J gene, V gene.

CDR3 protein: CASSPNRGSKEKLFF
CDR3 length: 15
J gene: TRBJ1-4
V gene: TRBV28

CDR3 protein: CASSEAGLLQETQYF
CDR3 length: 15
J gene: TRBJ2-5
V gene: TRBV2

CDR3 protein: CASSLARGDEETQYF
CDR3 length: 15
J gene: TRBJ2-5
V gene: TRBV7-2

CDR3 protein: CSVVYGTSTDTQYF
CDR3 length: 14
J gene: TRBJ2-3
V gene: TRBV29-1

CDR3 protein: CASSPDRRNTIYF
CDR3 length: 13
J gene: TRBJ1-3
V gene: TRBV2

CDR3 protein: CSVDPTAGGTDTQYF
CDR3 length: 15
J gene: TRBJ2-3
V gene: TRBV29-1

CDR3 protein: CASSPGQANRAFF
CDR3 length: 13
J gene: TRBJ1-1
V gene: TRBV7-3

CDR3 protein: CASSVTSGGPRDTQYF
CDR3 length: 16
J gene: TRBJ2-3
V gene: TRBV13

CDR3 protein: CASNSGSGGRRKLFF
CDR3 length: 15
J gene: TRBJ1-4
V gene: TRBV19

CDR3 protein: CASSVDRTEAFF
CDR3 length: 12
J gene: TRBJ1-1
V gene: TRBV4-3

CDR3 protein: CASSVEGNGFNEQFF
CDR3 length: 15
J gene: TRBJ2-1
V gene: TRBV9

CDR3 protein: CASSLAGNTGELFF
CDR3 length: 14
J gene: TRBJ2-2
V gene: TRBV5-4

CDR3 protein: CASAPDRDGYTF
CDR3 length: 12
J gene: TRBJ1-2
V gene: TRBV12-5

CDR3 protein: CASSLGGTENTEAFF
CDR3 length: 15
J gene: TRBJ1-1
V gene: TRBV5-1

CDR3 protein: CASRLAREWSYEQYF
CDR3 length: 15
J gene: TRBJ2-7
V gene: TRBV28

CDR3 protein: CASSESRVSGNTIYF
CDR3 length: 15
J gene: TRBJ1-3
V gene: TRBV2

CDR3 protein: CASRRAGASLDTQYF
CDR3 length: 15
J gene: TRBJ2-3
V gene: TRBV19

CDR3 protein: CASSSSSQNTQYF
CDR3 length: 13
J gene: TRBJ2-3
V gene: TRBV11-2

CDR3 protein: CASSQGSAGGFYEQYF
CDR3 length: 16
J gene: TRBJ2-7
V gene: TRBV14

CDR3 protein: CASSALGDVDEQFF
CDR3 length: 14
J gene: TRBJ2-1
V gene: TRBV6-6

CDR3 protein: CASSFRDSIPYGYTF
CDR3 length: 15
J gene: TRBJ1-2
V gene: TRBV18

CDR3 protein: CATREDRGQKSSYNEQFF
CDR3 length: 18
J gene: TRBJ2-1
V gene: TRBV15

CDR3 protein: CASLEGGAETQYF
CDR3 length: 13
J gene: TRBJ2-5
V gene: TRBV28

CDR3 protein: CASRRDSYEQFF
CDR3 length: 12
J gene: TRBJ2-1
V gene: TRBV7-2

CDR3 protein: CASSRGQGGSGANVLTF
CDR3 length: 17
J gene: TRBJ2-6
V gene: TRBV19

CDR3 protein: CASSSTSGPTGELFF
CDR3 length: 15
J gene: TRBJ2-2
V gene: TRBV7-7

CDR3 protein: CASSLTGTNIYNEQFF
CDR3 length: 16
J gene: TRBJ2-1
V gene: TRBV7-3

CDR3 protein: CASSLVGGALHF
CDR3 length: 12
J gene: TRBJ1-6
V gene: TRBV7-2

CDR3 protein: CASTLLGTGSGYTF
CDR3 length: 14
J gene: TRBJ1-2
V gene: TRBV19

CDR3 protein: CASSLAGQALGYTF
CDR3 length: 14
J gene: TRBJ1-2
V gene: TRBV5-6

CDR3 protein: CASSSRYRGRTDTQYF
CDR3 length: 16
J gene: TRBJ2-3
V gene: TRBV27

CDR3 protein: CASSAGGGNPTQYF
CDR3 length: 14
J gene: TRBJ2-3
V gene: TRBV7-2

CDR3 protein: CASSQTGGSVTNEKLFF
CDR3 length: 17
J gene: TRBJ1-4
V gene: TRBV4-3

CDR3 protein: CSVQVIGEDQPQHF
CDR3 length: 14
J gene: TRBJ1-5
V gene: TRBV29-1

CDR3 protein: CASSLAAGVNEKLFF
CDR3 length: 15
J gene: TRBJ1-4
V gene: TRBV5-1

CDR3 protein: CASSQDHRVGQYF
CDR3 length: 13
J gene: TRBJ2-3
V gene: TRBV4-3